This entry lists 23 T cell receptor beta chains sequenced from one sample in a study of cytomegalovirus exposure and HLA in healthy donors. PCR primers comprised 60 Vbeta and 13 Jbeta primers. The assay was immunoSEQ multiplex PCR, and TCRdb's table has in-frame clones only and misses some. The sample contains around 100,000 clones, about four fifths of which appear only once. Input material: PBMCs. The receptors derive from a man aged 25 to 40 in good health and CMV-seropositive.

The rearrangement joins TRBV9 to TRBJ1-1; D remains unclear. V lost 0 bases to trimming and J lost 2 bases, with 5 bases between them. CDR1 and CDR2 from the germline V gene are SGDLS and YYNGEE. This CDR3 contains 13 residues. CDR3 nucleotide sequence: TGTGCCAGCAGCGTAGACCTAAACACTGAAGCTTTCTTT. This encodes CASSVDLNTEAFF.

V and J are TRBV7-9 and TRBJ2-7; 7 bases match TRBD2. Germline CDR1 SEHNR, CDR2 FQNEAQ (reference sequence). Unmatched junction bases numbered 16, after V lost 5 bases and J lost 3 bases. This CDR3 comprises 17 residues. The CDR3 sequence: CASSTHSTGGRRYEQYF. The CDR3 nucleotides read TGTGCCAGCAGCACACATTCAACGGGGGGACGCCGCTACGAGCAGTACTTC. Drawing the rest from reference TRBV7-9 and TRBJ2-7, the complete variable domain is DTGVSQNPRHKITKRGQNVTFRCDPISEHNRLYWYRQTLGQGPEFLTYFQNEAQLEKSRLLSDRFSAERPKGSFSTLEIQRTEQGDSAMYLCASSTHSTGGRRYEQYFGPGTRLTVT.

The chain employs TRBV19 and TRBJ1-6; tentative D call: TRBD1 (6 bases). The germline V gene encodes CDR1 LNHDA and CDR2 SQIVND (reference sequence). There are 15 residues in the CDR3. V was cut by 3 bases and J by 7 bases, with 13 bases left in between. The CDR3 DNA reads as TGTGCCAGTAGTATTGGGCAGGGGTGGAATTCACCCCTCCACTTT. Translating it yields CASSIGQGWNSPLHF.

There are a few counts of this clone. The rearrangement uses TRBV10-3 and TRBJ1-1; no reliable D call. This CDR3 contains 13 residues. The ends were cut back, 10 bases at V and 1 base at J, with 13 bases in the middle. Germline V lookup: CDR1 ENHRY, CDR2 SYGVKD. CDR3 bases: TGTGCCACCCTGACTAGTCCGAACACTGAAGCTTTCTTT. Protein: CATLTSPNTEAFF.

V and J are TRBV5-4 and TRBJ1-2, with D tentatively TRBD1 (6 bases). This CDR3 has 13 residues. V lost 4 bases, J lost 4 bases, and 11 bases lay in between. Germline CDR1 reads SGHNT; CDR2 reads YYREEE (reference sequence). The CDR3 sequence: CASSATGSYGYTF. The DNA of the CDR3 is TGTGCCAGCAGCGCGACAGGAAGCTATGGCTACACCTTC.

The table lists this clone with a count of one. The chain combines TRBV18 with TRBJ1-2; the match to TRBD1 covers 11 bases. Germline assignment: CDR1 KGHSH and CDR2 LQKENI. Trimming cost V 0 bases and J 12 bases; bases outside gene matches: 6. The CDR3 runs 14 residues. The CDR3 DNA sequence: TGTGCCAGCTCACCACCAGGACAGGGGGCTTGGGACACCTTC. Its translation is CASSPPGQGAWDTF.

The rearrangement uses TRBV11-2 and TRBJ2-5; D might be TRBD2 (5 bases). Germline assignment: CDR1 SGHAT and CDR2 FQNNGV. The CDR3 is 14 residues long. Trimming removed 2 bases from V and 3 bases from J, with 10 bases in between. CDR3 loop: CASSLLAREETQYF. The CDR3 nucleotides are TGTGCCAGCAGCTTACTAGCCCGAGAAGAGACCCAGTACTTC.

This rearrangement joins TRBV2 to TRBJ2-7; TRBD1 matches at 7 bases. Germline V CDR1 and CDR2: SNHLY, FYNNEI. This CDR3 has 13 residues. With 2 bases clipped from V and 6 bases from J, the junction kept 4 bases outside the gene matches. The CDR3 coding sequence is TGTGCCAGCAGTGAAACAGGGGTCGGCGAGCAGTACTTC. Translation: CASSETGVGEQYF.

This chain links TRBV27 with TRBJ1-2; unclear D gene. From germline, CDR1 is MNHEY and CDR2 SMNVEV (reference sequence). This CDR3 has 11 residues. The V and J ends lost 4 bases and 6 bases respectively, with 6 bases between them. The CDR3 sequence is CASSSGDGYTF. The DNA for the CDR3 is TGTGCCAGCAGTTCGGGTGATGGCTACACCTTC.

J is TRBJ2-1 and V is TRBV2; maybe TRBD2 (6 bases). Trimming shortened V by 0 bases and J by 1 base, and 13 bases separated the two germline ends. Germline assignment: CDR1 SNHLY and CDR2 FYNNEI. The CDR3 has 17 residues. CDR3 amino acids: CASSEAWGTRSYNEQFF. In nucleotides, the CDR3 is TGTGCCAGCAGTGAAGCGTGGGGGACTCGATCCTACAATGAGCAGTTCTTC.

The genes are TRBV5-1 and TRBJ2-5; TRBD2 aligns across 8 bases. The V gene end was trimmed by 0 bases and the J gene end by 5 bases; junction bases not matched to a gene: 12. Germline CDR1 and CDR2: SGHRS and YFSETQ. CDR3 length: 17 residues. The CDR3: CASSLASPGLAGETQYF. The CDR3 DNA follows: TGCGCCAGCAGCTTGGCTTCTCCTGGACTAGCCGGGGAGACCCAGTACTTC.

The chain combines TRBV5-1 with TRBJ2-3; 11 bases are shared with TRBD1. This CDR3 is 14 amino acids long. Trimming removed 4 bases from V and 4 bases from J; junction bases left unmatched: 2. Germline V gene sequence: CDR1 SGHRS, CDR2 YFSETQ. The CDR3: CASSEGQGADTQYF. The CDR3, as DNA: TGCGCCAGCAGCGAGGGACAGGGGGCAGATACGCAGTATTTT.

The chain uses TRBV4-1 and TRBJ2-5; the D gene is possibly TRBD2 (6 bases). Per germline, CDR1 MGHRA and CDR2 YSYEKL. This CDR3 spans 16 amino acids. V was clipped by 1 base and J by 0 bases, with 12 bases between them. The CDR3 region is CASSQVRSGYQETQYF. CDR3 nucleotides: TGCGCCAGCAGCCAAGTCAGGAGCGGGTACCAAGAGACCCAGTACTTC.

The V gene is TRBV2, the J gene TRBJ1-1, with TRBD1 identical over 7 bases. CDR1 is SNHLY and CDR2 is FYNNEI in the germline V gene. The CDR3 totals 13 residues. J gave up 2 bases and V 7 bases, and 4 bases lay outside the gene matches. CDR3 coding DNA: TGTGCCAGCACTAGGGGGCCTAACACTGAAGCTTTCTTT. This translates into CASTRGPNTEAFF.

The chain employs TRBV7-6 and TRBJ2-7, with D tentatively TRBD1 (6 bases). The CDR3 sequence is 14 residues long. V shed 5 bases and J shed 0 bases, with 11 bases lying between them. Germline V gene lookup returns CDR1 SGHVS and CDR2 FNYEAQ. CDR3 in amino acids: CASSVDRSSYEQYF. CDR3 DNA: TGTGCCAGCAGCGTAGACAGGAGCTCCTACGAGCAGTACTTC.

The V and J genes are TRBV7-8 and TRBJ2-7, with 10 nucleotides matching TRBD1. Germline trimming cut 4 bases from V and 5 bases from J; bases unmatched to any gene: 11. Per the germline V gene, CDR1 is SGHVS and CDR2 is FQNEAQ. CDR3 size: 16 residues. The CDR3 is CASSSPWAGTGDEQYF. In nucleotides, the CDR3 is TGTGCCAGCAGCTCACCCTGGGCCGGGACAGGGGACGAGCAGTACTTC.

The chain recombines TRBV29-1 with TRBJ2-3, with 13 bases identical to TRBD2. Germline lookup yields CDR1 SQVTM and CDR2 ANQGSEA. This CDR3 has 14 amino acids. V gave up 4 bases and J gave up 3 bases; unmatched junction bases: 1. DNA of the CDR3: TGCAGCGTTGGGACTAGCGGGAGAACAGATACGCAGTATTTT. Translation: CSVGTSGRTDTQYF.

V and J are TRBV2 and TRBJ2-7, with TRBD1 matching 9 bases. This CDR3 region has 14 residues. Trimming took 4 bases from V and 2 from J; bases not matched to a gene: 3. Germline V CDR1 and CDR2: SNHLY, FYNNEI. CDR3 in DNA: TGTGCCAGCAGTGGGACAGGGGATCCCTACGAGCAGTACGTC. Residues: CASSGTGDPYEQYV.

The J gene is TRBJ1-2, the V gene TRBV6-5, with unresolved D. This CDR3 spans 15 amino acids. Trimming cost V 7 bases and J 3 bases, with 18 bases left between them. Germline CDR1 and CDR2: MNHEY and SVGAGI. The CDR3 protein is CASTYSEGTDYGYTF. The CDR3 DNA sequence: TGTGCCAGCACCTACTCGGAGGGCACCGACTATGGCTACACCTTC.

The genes are TRBV20-1 and TRBJ1-2, with D unresolved. Trimming took 2 bases from V and 2 from J, leaving 3 bases between them. This CDR3 has 11 amino acids. CDR1 is DFQATT, CDR2 SNEGSKA, per germline (reference sequence). In DNA form, the CDR3 reads TGCAGTGCTAGAAGCAACTATGGCTACACCTTC. This sequence encodes CSARSNYGYTF.

The V gene is TRBV5-1, the J gene TRBJ2-5; 7 bases are a match to TRBD2. Germline CDR1 and CDR2: SGHRS and YFSETQ. J lost 2 bases, V lost 0 bases, and 4 bases had no gene match. The CDR3 extends over 15 amino acids. The CDR3 region has the DNA TGCGCCAGCAGCTTGGTGGGAGGGCCACAAGAGACCCAGTACTTC. This codes for CASSLVGGPQETQYF.

This clone came up a few times. V is TRBV2 and J is TRBJ2-7; D perhaps matches TRBD2 (5 bases). Trimming took 10 bases from V and 5 from J, leaving 18 bases between them. This CDR3 is 13 amino acids long. Germline V lookup: CDR1 SNHLY, CDR2 FYNNEI. The CDR3 DNA follows: TGTGCCACCATCTCGGGATTCTTAAACGAGCAGTACGTC. Its protein is CATISGFLNEQYV.

CDR3 sequence: CASSLTPGGPTEAFF. In DNA, the CDR3 is TGTGCCAGCAGCTTAACCCCGGGGGGCCCCACTGAAGCTTTCTTT. The chain couples TRBV11-2 to TRBJ1-1, with D tentatively TRBD1 (6 bases). The V and J ends lost 2 bases and 4 bases respectively, with 14 bases between them. The CDR3 is made up of 15 amino acids. Germline loops: CDR1 SGHAT, CDR2 FQNNGV.